This T cell receptor beta chain was profiled in a study of T cell responses to AZD1222 COVID-19 vaccine. Generated by immunoSEQ multiplex PCR, the TCRdb table keeps only in-frame clones and is missing some. The table shows about 150,000 clones, with roughly 90% occurring only once. V lost 5 bases and J 6 bases, leaving 15 bases between the germline ends. The germline V gene has CDR1 SGHTA and CDR2 FQGTGA. The CDR3 spans 14 residues. Here the sequenced sample was peripheral blood, taken on day 0 of AZD1222 vaccination. The rearrangement joins TRBV7-3 to TRBJ2-3; TRBD2 is a possible D gene (7 bases). The receptor was isolated from an adult in good health. This CDR3 is CASSPQQGGDTQYF. In DNA form, the CDR3 reads TGTGCCAGCAGCCCACAACAGGGAGGGGATACGCAGTATTTT.